This entry lists 26 T cell receptor beta chains sequenced from one sample in a study of vaccination and CD4 T cells after COVID-19. The Oncomine TCR Beta short-read assay sequenced DNA from cultured CD4+ T cells. TCRdb re-derived calls from the PCR reads in MiXCR, one entry per CDR3 protein. The table shows around 20,000 distinct CDR3 sequences, with 43% occurring only once. The treatment here: roughly ten-day PBMC culture with coronavirus spike peptide pools or control peptides (ViraFEST assay). These receptors lack a known antigen. Sequencing used CD4+ T cells from blood, cultured in vitro. The receptors come from a human donor who had recovered from COVID-19.

This clonotype was detected a few times. The chain carries TRBV5-1 and TRBJ1-6, with D perhaps TRBD1 (5 bases). Germline loops: CDR1 SGHRS, CDR2 YFSETQ. The ends were cut back, 0 bases at V and 7 bases at J, with 14 bases in the middle. This CDR3 contains 16 residues. The CDR3: CASSLAQGMRNSPLHF. The CDR3, as DNA: TGCGCCAGCAGCTTGGCCCAGGGTATGAGGAATTCACCCCTCCACTTT.

The V call is TRBV12-3 or TRBV12-4, the J call TRBJ1-1, with D tentatively TRBD1 (6 bases). This CDR3 spans 13 amino acids. V lost 5 bases and J 10 bases, leaving 17 bases between the germline ends. In DNA form, the CDR3 reads TGTGCCAGCAGTCCAGGACAGCCCCCCATAGCTTTCTTT. Amino acid sequence: CASSPGQPPIAFF.

This clonotype has more than one count but fewer than ten. The genes are TRBV21-1 and TRBJ2-2; TRBD1 is the table's D call, not checked against the DNA. TRBV21-1 is a pseudogene locus. This CDR3 is built from 14 residues. The CDR3 DNA reads as TGTGCCAGCAGCAAAGACAGGGACACCGGGGAGCTGTTTTTT. This gives the protein CASSKDRDTGELFF.

The CDR3 DNA sequence: TGTGCCAGCATATACGCGGGCAATCAGCCCCAGCATTTT. This sequence encodes CASIYAGNQPQHF. The chain recombines TRBV27 with TRBJ1-5; D remains ambiguous. The V gene's germline CDR1 is MNHEY and CDR2 SMNVEV (reference sequence). Trimming stripped 7 bases from V and 2 bases from J, with 9 bases between. This CDR3 has 13 residues.

The chain carries TRBV19 and TRBJ1-2, with a weak D call TRBD1 (6 bases). The V end lost 4 bases, the J end lost 3 bases, and 12 bases lay between the germline ends. Germline V gene lookup returns CDR1 LNHDA and CDR2 SQIVND (reference sequence). The CDR3 length is 14 residues. The CDR3 is CASSTQGLDYGYTF. The DNA of the CDR3 is TGTGCCAGTAGTACACAGGGTCTCGACTATGGCTACACCTTC.

This rearrangement joins TRBV5-1 to TRBJ1-2; 8 bases map to TRBD1. The CDR3 sequence is 14 residues long. After removal of 2 bases from V and 2 bases from J, the junction contained 2 bases not matched to a gene. Germline loops: CDR1 SGHRS, CDR2 YFSETQ. The CDR3 DNA follows: TGCGCCAGCAGCTTCGGGGACAGGAACTATGGCTACACCTTC. Translation: CASSFGDRNYGYTF. The complete variable domain, with remaining parts taken from reference TRBV5-1 and TRBJ1-2, reads KAGVTQTPRYLIKTRGQQVTLSCSPISGHRSVSWYQQTPGQGLQFLFEYFSETQRNKGNFPGRFSGRQFSNSRSEMNVSTLELGDSALYLCASSFGDRNYGYTFGSGTRLTVV.

CDR3 bases: TGTGCCAGCAGTTACCCGAGTACGTACAGGGGATTGAACACTGAAGCTTTCTTT. It codes for CASSYPSTYRGLNTEAFF. The chain links TRBV6-5 to TRBJ1-1, with 7 bases aligning to TRBD1. Unmatched junction bases numbered 12, after V lost 2 bases and J lost 0 bases. CDR1 is MNHEY, CDR2 SVGAGI, per germline. The CDR3 length is 18 residues.

This clonotype was counted a few times. The V and J genes are TRBV25-1 and TRBJ2-3; D unresolved. The germline V gene encodes CDR1 MGHDK and CDR2 SYGVNS. Trimming shortened V by 7 bases and J by 1 base, and 6 bases separated the two germline ends. The CDR3 covers 12 residues. The CDR3 is CASTVGTDTQYF. CDR3 sequence (DNA): TGTGCCAGCACCGTCGGCACAGATACGCAGTATTTT.

The chain employs TRBV6-1 and TRBJ2-7; D might be TRBD2 (6 bases). V lost 5 bases and J lost 6, with 14 bases in between. The CDR3 is 13 residues long. Germline V gene data show CDR1 as MNHNS and CDR2 as SASEGT. The CDR3 loop is CASSSGQGSEQYF. CDR3 in DNA: TGTGCCAGCAGTAGCGGGCAAGGGTCCGAGCAGTACTTC.

This clonotype was seen once. The chain carries TRBV4-2 and TRBJ1-3; D not resolved. Trimming removed 0 bases from V and 0 bases from J, with 6 bases in between. CDR3 length equals 15 residues. The germline V gene encodes CDR1 LGHNA and CDR2 YNFKEQ. CDR3 sequence: CASSQDWSSGNTIYF. CDR3 coding DNA: TGTGCCAGCAGCCAAGATTGGAGCTCTGGAAACACCATATATTTT.

This chain links TRBV28 with TRBJ2-5; D might be TRBD2 (5 bases). With 6 bases removed from V and 5 bases from J, the gap between germline ends came to 22 bases. The CDR3 covers 16 residues. Germline V gene sequence: CDR1 MDHEN, CDR2 SYDVKM. CDR3: CASSVQDLPLRETQYF. The DNA for the CDR3 is TGTGCCAGCAGCGTCCAGGACTTGCCGCTTAGGGAGACCCAGTACTTC.

The CDR3: CASSFTSNEQYF. DNA of the CDR3: TGTGCCAGCAGCTTTACTAGTAACGAGCAGTACTTC. The genes are TRBV7-6 and TRBJ2-7, with TRBD2 as a possible D gene (5 bases). V lost 3 bases to trimming and J lost 5 bases, with 8 bases between them. The CDR3 contains 12 residues. Germline V gives CDR1 SGHVS, CDR2 FNYEAQ.

This clonotype turned up a few times. Written as DNA, the CDR3 is TGCAGTGCTAGGGACAGGGGGCGGGAGACCCAGTACTTC. It translates to CSARDRGRETQYF. J is TRBJ2-5 and V is TRBV20-1; 11 positions agree with TRBD1. Germline CDR1 DFQATT, CDR2 SNEGSKA (reference sequence). This CDR3 is 13 amino acids long. V gave up 3 bases and J gave up 5 bases; unmatched junction bases: 2.

This clonotype occurred once. The junction differs from germline at one of its ends, possibly a read error. The rearrangement links TRBV28 to TRBJ2-7; 7 bases line up with TRBD2. Germline V CDR1 and CDR2: MDHEN, SYDVKM. The CDR3 is 15 residues long. The CDR3 bases are TGTGCCAGCAGGTTATCCACGGGACTACCTAGCGAGCAGTACTTC. This gives the protein CASRLSTGLPSEQYF.

The rearrangement links TRBV27 to TRBJ2-1, with 10 positions matching TRBD2. V gave up 4 bases and J gave up 5 bases; unmatched junction bases: 11. The CDR3 has 17 residues. Looked up from germline, CDR1 is MNHEY and CDR2 is SMNVEV (reference sequence). In DNA form, the CDR3 reads TGTGCCAGCAGTTCCCCCGCTAGCGGGAGTATCGACAATGAGCAGTTCTTC. Amino acids: CASSSPASGSIDNEQFF.

This clonotype showed up just a few times. The V gene is TRBV20-1, the J gene TRBJ2-5; D perhaps matches TRBD2 (7 bases). Germline CDR1 is DFQATT and CDR2 is SNEGSKA (reference sequence). Deletions cut 1 base from V and 0 bases from J, with 15 bases between. CDR3 length: 16 amino acids. CDR3 coding DNA: TGCAGTGCTAGAGCCGGGGGGCGGGGGTACCAAGAGACCCAGTACTTC. It yields the protein CSARAGGRGYQETQYF.

This clonotype was found a few times. The chain employs TRBV2 and TRBJ2-7; the D gene is possibly TRBD1 (6 bases). The CDR3 extends over 12 amino acids. The V end lost 6 bases, the J end lost 4 bases, and 10 bases lay between the germline ends. Germline V gene lookup returns CDR1 SNHLY and CDR2 FYNNEI. CDR3 nucleotides: TGTGCCAGCAGGATAGACAGGTACGAGCAGTACTTC. Encoded protein: CASRIDRYEQYF. Looking up the rest from reference TRBV2 and TRBJ2-7 gives the full variable domain: EPEVTQTPSHQVTQMGQEVILRCVPISNHLYFYWYRQILGQKVEFLVSFYNNEISEKSEIFDDQFSVERPDGSNFTLKIRSTKLEDSAMYFCASRIDRYEQYFGPGTRLTVT.

This chain uses TRBV10-2 with TRBJ2-2; 12 positions match TRBD2. The CDR3 runs to 14 residues. The germline CDR1 and CDR2 sequences are WSHSY and SAAADI. The ends lost 7 bases at V and 5 bases at J; junction bases unmatched: 2. The CDR3 here is CASNLAGGTGELFF. In DNA form, the CDR3 reads TGCGCCAGCAACCTAGCGGGGGGGACCGGGGAGCTGTTTTTT.

This clonotype was detected a few times. This sequence joins TRBV6-1 and TRBJ2-6; 14 bases agree with TRBD2. After removal of 6 bases from V and 0 bases from J, the junction contained 10 bases not matched to a gene. CDR3 length: 20 residues. Germline V gene data show CDR1 as MNHNS and CDR2 as SASEGT. The CDR3 loop reads CASRLDPGLAGVSGANVLTF. CDR3 nucleotide sequence: TGTGCCAGCAGGCTTGATCCGGGACTAGCGGGAGTCTCTGGGGCCAACGTCCTGACTTTC.

V is TRBV7-9 and J is TRBJ2-7; unclear D gene. The CDR3 contains 13 residues. The germline V gene encodes CDR1 SEHNR and CDR2 FQNEAQ (reference sequence). V was cut by 4 bases and J by 3 bases, with 10 bases left in between. The CDR3 coding sequence is TGTGCCAGCAGCTCCGAAGTTATCTACGAGCAGTACTTC. Translated: CASSSEVIYEQYF.

This clonotype appeared a few times. This chain joins TRBV20-1 and TRBJ2-5; D not certain. This CDR3 is 13 amino acids long. The germline V gene has CDR1 DFQATT and CDR2 SNEGSKA (reference sequence). CDR3 amino acids: CSRYFTAQETQYF. The CDR3 region has the DNA TGCAGCCGATACTTTACCGCTCAAGAGACCCAGTACTTC.

The CDR3 loop reads CASSLNSDYEQYF. The CDR3 region has the DNA TGTGCCAGCTCTCTTAATTCGGACTACGAGCAGTACTTC. The chain carries TRBV18 and TRBJ2-7; no clear D. Between the trimmed V and J ends, which lost 6 bases and 3 bases, there was a span of 12 bases. This CDR3 is built from 13 residues. The germline V gene encodes CDR1 KGHSH and CDR2 LQKENI.

V is TRBV7-8 and J is TRBJ1-1, with TRBD1 matching over 7 bases. The germline CDR1 and CDR2 sequences are SGHVS and FQNEAQ. The ends lost 4 bases at V and 8 bases at J; junction bases unmatched: 19. The CDR3 covers 17 residues. Written as DNA, the CDR3 is TGTGCCAGCAGCTCTGGGACAGTAAGGGAGATGGGGAACGAAGCTTTCTTT. Protein product: CASSSGTVREMGNEAFF.

This clonotype came up a few times. The chain is built from TRBV6-2 or TRBV6-3 and TRBJ1-6, with TRBD1 as a possible D gene (5 bases). The V gene lost 8 bases and the J gene lost 7 bases, with 9 bases spanning the gap. CDR3 length: 12 residues. Germline CDR1 is MNHEY and CDR2 is SVGEGT. In DNA form, the CDR3 reads TGTGCCAGCGGGGGGGTGAATTCACCCCTCCACTTT. It specifies CASGGVNSPLHF.

The chain recombines TRBV28 with TRBJ2-7; D ambiguous. The CDR3 totals 14 residues. V gave up 5 bases and J gave up 3 bases, with 14 bases separating them. From germline, CDR1 is MDHEN and CDR2 SYDVKM. In DNA, the CDR3 is TGTGCCAGCAGTAGCCCTTCGGGTTTCTACGAGCAGTACTTC. Translating it yields CASSSPSGFYEQYF. Together with reference TRBV28 and TRBJ2-7, the CDR3 gives the full variable domain: DVKVTQSSRYLVKRTGEKVFLECVQDMDHENMFWYRQDPGLGLRLIYFSYDVKMKEKGDIPEGYSVSREKKERFSLILESASTNQTSMYLCASSSPSGFYEQYFGPGTRLTVT.

This clonotype is termed medium-sized. The J gene is TRBJ2-3, the V gene TRBV6-1; D gene uncertain. Trimming stripped 6 bases from V and 4 bases from J, with 14 bases between. This CDR3 region has 14 residues. Germline CDR1 and CDR2: MNHNS and SASEGT. The CDR3 region is CASRPTGWSDTQYF. The CDR3 DNA is TGTGCCAGCAGACCAACTGGATGGTCAGATACGCAGTATTTT.